Listed below are T cell receptor beta chains from one sample, sequenced in a study of blood T cells in healthy people across ages. In TCRdb, the 5' RACE reads were re-called with MiXCR into one record per CDR3 protein. The sample carries 1.5 million to 2 million distinct CDR3 sequences, 34% recorded once. The sequenced sample consisted of blood. The receptors were sampled from a woman aged 25-40 years in good health. Each CDR3 is given without its conserved first and last residue. Some rows mark clone size as missing; the rest say once, few, many or name a class of expanded clone.

v_call | clone_size | cdr3_aa
TRBV4-1 | many | ASSQDSASGGAETQY
TRBV11-1 | - | ASSPVRGNTDTQY
TRBV20-1 | - | SASRTAIRDYGYT
TRBV7-3 | few | ASSLSGGIHEQF
TRBV3-1 | - | ASSQRDRDGGEQF
TRBV5-6 | few | ASSRSSIFEQY
TRBV12-3/TRBV12-4 | - | ASSREGTADTQY
TRBV9 | - | AGSVDSGGAQETQY
TRBV10-1 | - | ASSETRTGSHEQY
TRBV4-2 | - | ASNQDLGIDTQY
TRBV28 | - | ASSFFVTANTYEQY
TRBV7-3 | - | ASSQEFYEQY